This T cell receptor beta chain was identified in a study of blood T cells in healthy people across ages. Regarding the study as a whole: Calculation of diversity from one million T cells yielded estimates considered to be underestimates. Diversity of TCR beta correlated strongly with naive T cell percentage.

There are a few counts of this clonotype. What it binds is not known. A second roughly 6 to 12 cycle PCR used barcoded and J-beta primers. Every molecule of cDNA carried a tag from a template-switch adaptor with 12 random nucleotides. TCRdb ran MiXCR on the 5' RACE reads and lists one entry per CDR3 protein. This table holds hundreds of thousands of distinct CDR3 sequences, 45% to 60% found once. Samples each yielded at least 6 micrograms of total RNA. The germline CDR1 and CDR2 sequences are SGHVS and FNYEAQ. V was pared by 4 bases and J by 1 base, with 10 bases between. CDR3 length equals 14 residues.

The sample consisted of blood. The receptor's source is an elderly woman in good health. This chain connects TRBV7-6 to TRBJ1-1; unclear D gene. The CDR3 nucleotides are TGTGCCAGCAGCTCTCCATGGCCGAACACTGAAGCTTTCTTT. As protein: CASSSPWPNTEAFF. Complete variable domain (other parts from reference TRBV7-6 and TRBJ1-1): GAGVSQSPRYKVTKRGQDVALRCDPISGHVSLYWYRQALGQGPEFLTYFNYEAQQDKSGLPNDRFSAERPEGSISTLTIQRTEQRDSAMYRCASSSPWPNTEAFFGQGTRLTVV.